This is a list of T cell receptor beta chains from one sample in a study of blood T cell repertoires in COVID-19. Produced via immunoSEQ multiplex PCR; TCRdb's table is partial and in-frame only. The sample has a few hundred thousand clones, 85% to 90% seen once. The sequencing input was peripheral blood. The receptors shown here come from a woman aged 30 to 39 with COVID-19, enrolled during active disease. Each CDR3 is given without its conserved first and last residue. D genes are given only for firm matches. Clone size appears in some rows only: once, few, many, or a class for an expanded clone.

TRBJ2-1,TRBD1,TRBV29-1,few,SVDEGGALNEQF
TRBJ2-7,.,TRBV9,.,ASSVGVRVDEQY
TRBJ2-4,.,TRBV6-2/TRBV6-3,.,ASSYPLGLAKNIQY
TRBJ1-1,TRBD1,TRBV7-2,.,ASSLEDRGISGSEAF
TRBJ1-2,.,TRBV30,.,AWGTGGRYGYT
TRBJ1-2,TRBD1,TRBV6-5,.,ASRKQGPPYGYT
TRBJ2-7,.,TRBV7-2,.,ASSFSTAYSYEQY
TRBJ2-1,TRBD2,TRBV6-1,many,ASSEGTSGGNEQF
TRBJ2-7,TRBD2,TRBV6-2/TRBV6-3,.,ASSDRTSPY
TRBJ2-1,TRBD2,TRBV5-1,.,ASSLLAGYNEQF
TRBJ2-2,TRBD1,TRBV6-1,.,ASSAPDGTDTGELF